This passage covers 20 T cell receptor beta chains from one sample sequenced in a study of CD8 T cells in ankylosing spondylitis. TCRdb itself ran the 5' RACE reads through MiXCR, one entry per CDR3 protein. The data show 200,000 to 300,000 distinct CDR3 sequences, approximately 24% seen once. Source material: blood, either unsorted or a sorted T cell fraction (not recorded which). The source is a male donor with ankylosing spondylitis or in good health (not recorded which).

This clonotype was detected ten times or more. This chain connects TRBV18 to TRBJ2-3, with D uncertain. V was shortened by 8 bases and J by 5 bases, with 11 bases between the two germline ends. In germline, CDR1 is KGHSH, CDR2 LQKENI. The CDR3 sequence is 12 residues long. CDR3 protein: CASSPPGDTQYF. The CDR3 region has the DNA TGTGCCAGCAGCCCCCCGGGAGATACGCAGTATTTT.

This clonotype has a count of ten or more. The CDR3 DNA reads TGTGCCAGCAGCTCCCGGACAGGGGGTGTCTACAATGAGCAGTTCTTC. Translated, it gives CASSSRTGGVYNEQFF. The rearrangement links TRBV11-2 to TRBJ2-1, with 10 bases aligning to TRBD1. The CDR3 runs 16 residues. Trimming cost V 4 bases and J 3 bases; bases outside gene matches: 6. Germline V gene data show CDR1 as SGHAT and CDR2 as FQNNGV.

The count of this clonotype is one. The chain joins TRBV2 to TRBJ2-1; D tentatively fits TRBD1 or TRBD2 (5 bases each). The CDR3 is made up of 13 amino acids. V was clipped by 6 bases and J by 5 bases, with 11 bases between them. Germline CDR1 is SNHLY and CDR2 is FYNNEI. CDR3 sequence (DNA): TGTGCCAGCAGGGGGGACGATGACAATGAGCAGTTCTTC. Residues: CASRGDDDNEQFF.

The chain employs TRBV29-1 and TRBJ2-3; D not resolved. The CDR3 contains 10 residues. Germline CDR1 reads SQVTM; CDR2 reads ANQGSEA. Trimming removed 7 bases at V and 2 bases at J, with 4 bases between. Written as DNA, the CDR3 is TGCAGCGAAATCACAGATACGCAGTATTTT. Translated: CSEITDTQYF.

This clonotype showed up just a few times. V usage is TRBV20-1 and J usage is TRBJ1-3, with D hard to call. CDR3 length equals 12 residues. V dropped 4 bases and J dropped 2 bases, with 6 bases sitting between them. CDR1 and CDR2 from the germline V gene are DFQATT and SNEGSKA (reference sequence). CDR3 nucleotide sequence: TGCAGTGCTAACGCCCCTGGAAACACCATATATTTT. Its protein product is CSANAPGNTIYF.

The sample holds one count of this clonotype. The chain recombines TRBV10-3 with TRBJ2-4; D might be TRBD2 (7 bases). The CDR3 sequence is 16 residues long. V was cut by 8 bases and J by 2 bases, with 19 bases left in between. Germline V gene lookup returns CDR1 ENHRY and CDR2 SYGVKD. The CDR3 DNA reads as TGTGCCATCTCGAGGGGGGGGGACCTTACCAAAAACATTCAGTACTTC. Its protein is CAISRGGDLTKNIQYF.

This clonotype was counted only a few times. The CDR3: CASSQGLAGLRQYF. In DNA, the CDR3 is TGTGCCAGCAGCCAGGGCCTCGCGGGCCTCCGGCAGTATTTT. This sequence joins TRBV12-3 or TRBV12-4 and TRBJ2-3; D is possibly TRBD1 or TRBD2 (5 bases each). The V gene lost 6 bases and the J gene lost 11 bases, with 21 bases spanning the gap. The CDR3 covers 14 residues.

The CDR3 loop is CASSSYSGPTLDTQYF. Written as DNA, the CDR3 is TGTGCCAGCAGCTCCTATAGCGGCCCCACTCTAGATACGCAGTATTTT. The rearrangement links TRBV5-8 to TRBJ2-3; the D gene is possibly TRBD2 (6 bases). Germline V lookup: CDR1 SGHTS, CDR2 YDEGEE. V lost 3 bases and J lost 5, with 19 bases in between. CDR3 length equals 16 residues. Full variable domain (remainder filled in from reference TRBV5-8 and TRBJ2-3): EAGVTQSPTHLIKTRGQQATLRCSPISGHTSVYWYQQALGLGLQFLLWYDEGEERNRGNFPPRFSGRQFPNYSSELNVNALELEDSALYLCASSSYSGPTLDTQYFGPGTRLTVL.

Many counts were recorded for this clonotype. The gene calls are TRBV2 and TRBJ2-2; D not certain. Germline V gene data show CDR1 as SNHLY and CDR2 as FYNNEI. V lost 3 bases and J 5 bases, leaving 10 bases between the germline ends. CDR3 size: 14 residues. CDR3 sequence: CASSDSGATGELFF. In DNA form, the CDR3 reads TGTGCCAGCAGTGATTCAGGCGCTACCGGGGAGCTGTTTTTT.

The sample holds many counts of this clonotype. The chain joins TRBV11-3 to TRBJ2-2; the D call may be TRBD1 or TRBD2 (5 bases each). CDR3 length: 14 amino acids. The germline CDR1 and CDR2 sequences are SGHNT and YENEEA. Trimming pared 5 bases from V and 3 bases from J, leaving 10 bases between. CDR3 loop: CASSGASHTGELFF. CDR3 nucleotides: TGTGCCAGCAGCGGGGCTAGCCACACCGGGGAGCTGTTTTTT.

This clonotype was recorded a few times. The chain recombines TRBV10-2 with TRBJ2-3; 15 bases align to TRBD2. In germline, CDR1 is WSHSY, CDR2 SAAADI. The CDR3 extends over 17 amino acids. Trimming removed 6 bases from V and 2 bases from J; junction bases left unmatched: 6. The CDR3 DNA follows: TGCGCCAGCAGGCCGGGACTAGCGGGGGGATTCACAGATACGCAGTATTTT. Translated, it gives CASRPGLAGGFTDTQYF.

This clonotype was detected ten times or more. The CDR3 DNA sequence: TGCAGTGTAGCTTCAGTCAGGGGGGCCAATCAGCCCCAGCATTTT. Translating gives CSVASVRGANQPQHF. This chain links TRBV20-1 with TRBJ1-5; the match to TRBD1 covers 7 bases. J was trimmed by 3 bases and V by 7 bases; bases with no gene match: 12. The CDR3 spans 15 residues. Per germline, CDR1 DFQATT and CDR2 SNEGSKA (reference sequence).

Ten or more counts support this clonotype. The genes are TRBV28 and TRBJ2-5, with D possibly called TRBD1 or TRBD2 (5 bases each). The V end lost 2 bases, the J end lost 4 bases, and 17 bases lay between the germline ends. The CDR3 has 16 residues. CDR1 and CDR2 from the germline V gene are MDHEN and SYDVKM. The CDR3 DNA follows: TGTGCCAGCAGTTTAGATAGTGGCCCGGGGACAGAGACCCAGTACTTC. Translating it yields CASSLDSGPGTETQYF.

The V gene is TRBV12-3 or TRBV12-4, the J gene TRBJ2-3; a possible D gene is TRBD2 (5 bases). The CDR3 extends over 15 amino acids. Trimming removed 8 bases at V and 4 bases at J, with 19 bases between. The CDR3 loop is CASSVPLVRADTQYF. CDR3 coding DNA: TGTGCCAGCTCCGTCCCACTAGTTCGCGCAGATACGCAGTATTTT.

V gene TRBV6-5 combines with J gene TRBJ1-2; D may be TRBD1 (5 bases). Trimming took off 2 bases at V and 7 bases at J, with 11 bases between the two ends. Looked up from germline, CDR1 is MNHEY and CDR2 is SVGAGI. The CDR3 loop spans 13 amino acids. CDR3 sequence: CASSYGRVAGYTF. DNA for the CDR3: TGTGCCAGCAGTTACGGCAGGGTAGCTGGCTACACCTTC.

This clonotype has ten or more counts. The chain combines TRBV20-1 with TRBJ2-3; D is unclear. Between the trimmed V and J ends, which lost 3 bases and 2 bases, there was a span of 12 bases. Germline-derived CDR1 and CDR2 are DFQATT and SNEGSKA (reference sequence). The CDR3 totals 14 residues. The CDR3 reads CSASGQSPTDTQYF. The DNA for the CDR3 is TGCAGTGCTAGCGGCCAGAGCCCCACAGATACGCAGTATTTT.

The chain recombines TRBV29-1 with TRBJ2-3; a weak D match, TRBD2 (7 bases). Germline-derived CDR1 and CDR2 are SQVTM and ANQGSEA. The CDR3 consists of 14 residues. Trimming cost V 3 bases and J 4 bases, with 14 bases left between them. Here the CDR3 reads CSVDGAGAADTQYF. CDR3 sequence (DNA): TGCAGCGTTGATGGGGCGGGGGCGGCAGATACGCAGTATTTT.

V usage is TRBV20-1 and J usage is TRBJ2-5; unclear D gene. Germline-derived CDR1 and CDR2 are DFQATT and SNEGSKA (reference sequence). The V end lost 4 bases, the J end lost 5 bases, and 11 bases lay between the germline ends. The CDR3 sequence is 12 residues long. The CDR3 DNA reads TGCAGTGCTATTAGGGTTGAGGAGACCCAGTACTTC. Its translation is CSAIRVEETQYF.

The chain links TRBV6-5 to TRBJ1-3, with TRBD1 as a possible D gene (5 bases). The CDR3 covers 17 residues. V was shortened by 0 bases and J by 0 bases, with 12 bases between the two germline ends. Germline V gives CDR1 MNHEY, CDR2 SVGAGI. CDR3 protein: CASSYSAGGTSGNTIYF. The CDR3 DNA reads TGTGCCAGCAGTTACTCGGCCGGGGGGACCTCTGGAAACACCATATATTTT.

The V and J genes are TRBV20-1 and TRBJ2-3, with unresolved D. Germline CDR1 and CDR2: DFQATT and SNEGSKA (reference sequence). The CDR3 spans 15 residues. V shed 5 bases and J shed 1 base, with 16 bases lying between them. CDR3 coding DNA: TGCAGTGCTCCTCTCCCAGGACGGGGCACAGATACGCAGTATTTT. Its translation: CSAPLPGRGTDTQYF.